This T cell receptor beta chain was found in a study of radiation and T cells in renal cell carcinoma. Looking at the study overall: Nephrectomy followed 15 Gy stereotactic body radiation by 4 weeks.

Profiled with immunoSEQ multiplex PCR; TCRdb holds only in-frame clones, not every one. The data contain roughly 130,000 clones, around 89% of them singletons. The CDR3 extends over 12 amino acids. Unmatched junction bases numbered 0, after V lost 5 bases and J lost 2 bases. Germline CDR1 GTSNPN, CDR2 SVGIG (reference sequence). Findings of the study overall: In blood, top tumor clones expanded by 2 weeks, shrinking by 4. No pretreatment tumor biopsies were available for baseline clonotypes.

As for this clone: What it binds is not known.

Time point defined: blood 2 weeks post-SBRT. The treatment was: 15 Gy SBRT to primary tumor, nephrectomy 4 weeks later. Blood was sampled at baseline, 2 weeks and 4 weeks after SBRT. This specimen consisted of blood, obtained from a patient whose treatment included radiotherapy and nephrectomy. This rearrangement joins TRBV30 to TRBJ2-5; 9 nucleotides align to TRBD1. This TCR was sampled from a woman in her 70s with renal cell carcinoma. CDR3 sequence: CAWGTGQETQYF. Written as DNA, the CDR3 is TGTGCCTGGGGGACAGGGCAAGAGACCCAGTACTTC.